The source of this TCR beta chain is a study of PD-1 blockade in classical Hodgkin lymphoma. Study-level information: Each patient was given nivolumab 3 mg/kg through a vein every 2 weeks.

Notes on the study in general: For complete responders, baseline diversity was comparable to that of newly diagnosed patients.

Data came from immunoSEQ multiplex PCR; TCRdb stores just in-frame clones and leaves some out. The sample includes about 17,000 clones, approximately 83% of them seen just once. A word on this clone: The antigen is not known. This clone may be a read error of a much larger clone one base away.

Time point given: cycle 4 day 1 (C4D1), after more than 5 weeks of nivolumab. No patient escaped relapse after autologous stem cell transplantation, and brentuximab vedotin exposure varied. This material consisted of peripheral blood mononuclear cells (PBMCs), taken before the fourth cycle of nivolumab. The sequence came from a human donor with classical Hodgkin lymphoma.

The CDR3 sequence: CASSLGGTTEAFF. Written as DNA, the CDR3 is TGTGCCAGCAGCTTAGGGGGGACCACTGAAGCTTTCTTT. The genes are TRBV7-9 and TRBJ1-1, with D possibly matching TRBD1 (5 bases). V was cut by 1 base and J by 4 bases, with 7 bases left in between. The CDR3 has 13 residues. Germline CDR1 and CDR2: SEHNR and FQNEAQ (reference sequence).